This T cell receptor beta chain was identified during a study of T cell repertoires in cytomegalovirus infection. This CDR3 is built from 14 residues. Germline V gene sequence: CDR1 MDHEN, CDR2 SYDVKM. V lost 7 bases and J lost 3, with 15 bases in between. TCRdb called the reads again in MiXCR, with one record for every CDR3 protein. The table has about 140,000 distinct CDR3 sequences, under 8% seen once. Study-level points and caveats: Clonotypes of TCR beta that were HLA-C-restricted and CMV-specific dominated the ex vivo response. People with CMV and the relevant HLA were identified by cumulative public TCR beta family frequency.

This clonotype came up many times. Its antigen is unknown. The chain uses TRBV28 and TRBJ1-1, with D hard to call. This clonotype was obtained from a human donor in good health (CMV status not recorded). Some clones in this sample may be carry-over from other donors' samples. Sequencing was carried out using PBMCs. CDR3 amino acids: CASTPVGVYTEAFF. The DNA for the CDR3 is TGTGCCAGCACACCTGTCGGGGTCTACACTGAAGCTTTCTTT.